Listed below are T cell receptor beta chains from one sample, sequenced in a study of neoadjuvant anti-PD-1 for oral cavity cancer. TCRdb keeps only in-frame clones here, not all; method: immunoSEQ multiplex PCR. This table has about 72,000 clones, approximately 85% appearing once. The sequencing here drew on PBMCs, taken after nivolumab (anti-PD-1) treatment. The source is a person aged 35 to 85 with oral cavity squamous cell carcinoma. Both conserved end residues are part of each CDR3. Each record gives: V gene, CDR3 protein.

>TRBV9
CASSVADRTNYGYTF
>TRBV25-1
CASSFGTGVREQYF
>TRBV6-4
CASRPGQGVGNTEAFF
>TRBV10-3
CAISVGAGLSYEQYF
>TRBV10-1
CASSESRAGWNEQYF
>TRBV7-3
CASSRAGETQYF
>TRBV10-3
CAISIGGAVNTEAFF
>TRBV29-1
CSVGQGASYEQYF
>TRBV15
CATSRRGGTEAFF
>TRBV6-5
CASSTPGLVYEQYF
>TRBV4-1
CASSRTGDGTDTQYF
>TRBV10-3
CAISDQNSGRDPFF
>TRBV7-9
CASTLDRLSYEQYF
>TRBV19
CASRSTDTQYF
>TRBV25-1
CASSSGNSGNTIYF
>TRBV5-1
CASSFLGNEQFF
>TRBV6-6
CASGGRGATNEKLFF
>TRBV7-2
CASSRPLAVPLQETQYF
>TRBV29-1
CSGGSHPEETQYF
>TRBV7-3
CASSDTALPGGTQYF
>TRBV6-4
CASSVGGGAYNEQFF
>TRBV11-3
CASSLNPGGEQYF
>TRBV9
CASSAGPGTSSNEQFF
>TRBV4-1
CASSRTHLGLFQETQYF
>TRBV11-2
CASSLQGANTGELFF
>TRBV2
CASSARLAGGSGIYNEQFF
>TRBV6-6
CASSYSGGDQPQHF
>TRBV10-3
CAISGTSVPDEQFF
>TRBV2
CASGGNYGYTF
>TRBV2
CASSRTSGNNEQFF
>TRBV30
CAWIPVVSKAKYTEAFF
>TRBV10-3
CAISGGGQGITGELFF
>TRBV18
CASSRQPTGEETQYF
>TRBV6-1
CASSEGYGLQETQYF
>TRBV7-9
CASSPRREEETQYF
>TRBV5-1
CASGEDALEQYF
>TRBV6-6
CASSSTSGSYNEQFF
>TRBV21-1
CASSKATEQQDEQYF
>TRBV27
CASSFGTGIYEQYF
>TRBV5-1
CASSLGAGGTEAFF
>TRBV6-1
CASSLQVIGLYGYTF
>TRBV5-1
CASSLLGNTEAFF
>TRBV29-1
CSVAGAYPSYNEQFF
>TRBV19
CASSIYEGFETQYF
>TRBV6-1
CASLPGAGNQPQHF
>TRBV9
CASSVQGAVYNEQFF